The 18 T cell receptor beta chains presented below share a single source sample, sequenced in a study of blood T cell repertoires in COVID-19. Profiling relied on immunoSEQ multiplex PCR, and the TCRdb table lists in-frame clones only, not all of them. The sample lists 120,000 or so clones, roughly 87% occurring once. Specimen: peripheral blood. All receptors derive from an elderly woman with acute or convalescent COVID-19.

This chain uses TRBV19 with TRBJ1-2; weak D call: TRBD1 (5 bases). Germline CDR1 LNHDA, CDR2 SQIVND (reference sequence). The CDR3 loop spans 14 amino acids. The V gene lost 3 bases and the J gene lost 4 bases, with 12 bases spanning the gap. CDR3 amino acids: CASSMSGASYGYTF. CDR3 nucleotide sequence: TGTGCCAGTAGTATGAGTGGGGCCTCCTATGGCTACACCTTC. Filled out from reference TRBV19 and TRBJ1-2, the complete variable domain reads DGGITQSPKYLFRKEGQNVTLSCEQNLNHDAMYWYRQDPGQGLRLIYYSQIVNDFQKGDIAEGYSVSREKKESFPLTVTSAQKNPTAFYLCASSMSGASYGYTFGSGTRLTVV.

This clone was counted a single time. The chain is built from TRBV11-1 and TRBJ2-3, with D unresolved. Germline CDR1 reads SGHAT; CDR2 reads FQDESV (reference sequence). This CDR3 contains 13 residues. V was trimmed by 4 bases and J by 0 bases, leaving 5 bases between them. DNA for the CDR3: TGTGCCAGCAGCTCCTCTAGCACAGATACGCAGTATTTT. Amino acid sequence: CASSSSSTDTQYF.

The rearrangement uses TRBV5-1 and TRBJ1-6, with D perhaps TRBD1 (6 bases). V lost 5 bases, J lost 8 bases, and 11 bases lay in between. Germline lookup yields CDR1 SGHRS and CDR2 YFSETQ. CDR3 length: 13 amino acids. The CDR3 spells CASRWGLDSPLHF. As DNA, the CDR3 is TGCGCCAGCAGATGGGGGCTAGATTCACCCCTCCACTTT.

The rearrangement joins TRBV3-1 (or the pseudogene TRBV3-2) to TRBJ1-5, with D possibly being TRBD1 (5 bases). Germline CDR1 and CDR2: LGHDT and YNNKEL (reference sequence). This CDR3 region has 13 residues. Trimming cost V 2 bases and J 6 bases, with 8 bases left between them. Written as DNA, the CDR3 is TGTGCCAGCAGCCAAACGACAGTTCAGCCCCAGCATTTT. Translating it yields CASSQTTVQPQHF.

The chain joins TRBV4-3 to TRBJ1-4; 10 bases match TRBD1. From germline, CDR1 is LGHNA and CDR2 YSLEER. V lost 3 bases to trimming and J lost 8 bases; unmatched junction nucleotides: 3. This CDR3 is built from 14 residues. CDR3 protein: CASSHPGQGEKLFF. CDR3 sequence (DNA): TGCGCCAGCAGCCACCCGGGACAGGGGGAAAAACTGTTTTTT.

The V call is TRBV18, the J call TRBJ1-2; D is ambiguous. Per germline, CDR1 KGHSH and CDR2 LQKENI. Trimming stripped 3 bases from V and 7 bases from J, with 12 bases between. The CDR3 totals 13 residues. As DNA, the CDR3 is TGTGCCAGCTCACCTCCGGGGAGAGGTGGCTACACCTTC. Translated, it gives CASSPPGRGGYTF.

The genes are TRBV5-1 and TRBJ2-3; TRBD2 might be the D (5 bases). Trimming pared 3 bases from V and 0 bases from J, leaving 11 bases between. The CDR3 has 15 amino acids. Germline-derived CDR1 and CDR2 are SGHRS and YFSETQ. This chain's CDR3 is CASSSERGSTDTQYF. The DNA for the CDR3 is TGCGCCAGCAGCTCAGAACGGGGTAGCACAGATACGCAGTATTTT.

The chain combines TRBV7-3 with TRBJ2-1; 8 bases line up with TRBD2. The CDR3 has 13 residues. V dropped 5 bases and J dropped 8; count of bases not matched to a gene: 5. CDR1 is SGHTA, CDR2 FQGTGA, per germline. The CDR3 DNA sequence: TGTGCCAGCAGCCGGACTAGCATCGATGAGCAGTTCTTC. It translates to CASSRTSIDEQFF. The full variable domain, in which reference TRBV7-3 and TRBJ2-1 provide the parts outside the CDR3, is GAGVSQTPSNKVTEKGKYVELRCDPISGHTALYWYRQSLGQGPEFLIYFQGTGAADDSGLPNDRFFAVRPEGSVSTLKIQRTERGDSAVYLCASSRTSIDEQFFGPGTRLTVL.

The chain is built from TRBV6-6 and TRBJ1-4; 9 bases fit TRBD1. Per germline, CDR1 MNHNY and CDR2 SVGAGI (reference sequence). This CDR3 contains 15 residues. Germline trimming cut 0 bases from V and 5 bases from J; bases unmatched to any gene: 1. For the CDR3, the DNA is TGTGCCAGCAGTTACTCAGGACAGGGGAATGAAAAACTGTTTTTT. Protein product: CASSYSGQGNEKLFF.

This clone was counted once. The chain carries TRBV7-2 and TRBJ1-1, with D uncertain. V was trimmed by 3 bases and J by 11 bases, leaving 13 bases between them. CDR1 and CDR2 from the germline V gene are SGHTA and FQGNSA. The CDR3 covers 12 residues. The CDR3, as DNA: TGTGCCAGCAGCTTTAACCCAGGTGGGGCTTTCTTT. Its protein is CASSFNPGGAFF. Variable domain in full (rest from reference TRBV7-2 and TRBJ1-1): GAGVSQSPSNKVTEKGKDVELRCDPISGHTALYWYRQSLGQGLEFLIYFQGNSAPDKSGLPSDRFSAERTGGSVSTLTIQRTQQEDSAVYLCASSFNPGGAFFGQGTRLTVV.

This clone has only one observation. The chain links TRBV5-1 to TRBJ1-1; D is unresolved. The CDR3 spans 13 residues. CDR1 and CDR2 from the germline V gene are SGHRS and YFSETQ. Between the trimmed V and J ends, which lost 3 bases and 0 bases, there was a span of 6 bases. CDR3 region: CASSSQMNTEAFF. The CDR3 nucleotides are TGCGCCAGCAGCTCCCAGATGAACACTGAAGCTTTCTTT.

The gene calls are TRBV5-8 and TRBJ1-1, with TRBD1 as a possible D gene (6 bases). V was pared by 0 bases and J by 4 bases, with 13 bases between. The germline CDR1 and CDR2 sequences are SGHTS and YDEGEE. This CDR3 contains 15 residues. The CDR3 is CASSLVMGATTEAFF. CDR3 nucleotide sequence: TGTGCCAGCAGCTTGGTCATGGGGGCTACCACTGAAGCTTTCTTT.

The V call is TRBV7-8, the J call TRBJ1-1; maybe TRBD1 (6 bases). Trimming took 3 bases from V and 2 from J, leaving 16 bases between them. CDR1 and CDR2 from the germline V gene are SGHVS and FQNEAQ. The CDR3 covers 16 residues. CDR3 nucleotides: TGTGCCAGCAGCTTCGACAGGACGAGGCGAAACACTGAAGCTTTCTTT. Amino acids: CASSFDRTRRNTEAFF.

CDR3 in amino acids: CASSSRDRERAFF. DNA for the CDR3: TGTGCCAGCAGTTCCCGGGACAGGGAGCGAGCTTTCTTT. The chain joins TRBV27 to TRBJ1-1; 9 bases map to TRBD1. This CDR3 is 13 amino acids long. With 4 bases clipped from V and 10 bases from J, the junction kept 7 bases outside the gene matches. Per the germline V gene, CDR1 is MNHEY and CDR2 is SMNVEV (reference sequence).

The table lists this clone with a count of one. J is TRBJ2-7 and V is TRBV4-3; 7 bases are a match to TRBD1. V dropped 4 bases and J dropped 2; count of bases not matched to a gene: 5. The germline V gene has CDR1 LGHNA and CDR2 YSLEER. This CDR3 spans 14 amino acids. The CDR3 is CASSPGQLAYEQYF. In DNA form, the CDR3 reads TGCGCCAGCAGCCCGGGACAGTTGGCCTACGAGCAGTACTTC.

The chain combines TRBV5-4 with TRBJ2-7; D gene ambiguous. Germline CDR1 reads SGHNT; CDR2 reads YYREEE (reference sequence). The CDR3 runs 15 residues. V was shortened by 0 bases and J by 0 bases, with 10 bases between the two germline ends. The CDR3 region is CASSLGLSSSYEQYV. CDR3 sequence (DNA): TGTGCCAGCAGCTTGGGACTCTCCAGCTCCTACGAGCAGTACGTC.

The chain carries TRBV5-1 and TRBJ2-3; D is perhaps TRBD2 (6 bases). Germline V gene data show CDR1 as SGHRS and CDR2 as YFSETQ. Between the trimmed V and J ends, which lost 6 bases and 6 bases, there was a span of 23 bases. The CDR3 covers 16 residues. The CDR3 here is CASMLSAGWGGDTQYF. CDR3 coding DNA: TGCGCCAGCATGTTATCGGCGGGGTGGGGTGGCGATACGCAGTATTTT.

V usage is TRBV5-1 and J usage is TRBJ1-4; maybe TRBD1 (6 bases). The CDR3 covers 15 residues. CDR1 and CDR2 from the germline V gene are SGHRS and YFSETQ. V was cut by 0 bases and J by 4 bases, with 10 bases left in between. The CDR3 protein is CASSLERQDNEKLFF. CDR3 coding DNA: TGCGCCAGCAGCTTGGAGCGACAGGATAATGAAAAACTGTTTTTT.